A single sample gave rise to the 8 T cell receptor beta chains below, sequenced in a study of identifying expanded T cells in peripheral blood. Sequencing was performed with immunoSEQ multiplex PCR; in TCRdb, only in-frame clones are kept and a portion is missing. The sample contains approximately 100,000 clones, around 89% of which appear only once. The sample consisted of blood. These receptors came from a person aged 18 to 75 in good health.

The chain recombines TRBV11-2 with TRBJ1-1; 8 bases are shared with TRBD1. CDR1 SGHAT and CDR2 FQNNGV come from the germline V gene. With 3 bases clipped from V and 5 bases from J, the junction kept 2 bases outside the gene matches. The CDR3 spans 13 residues. In nucleotides, the CDR3 is TGTGCCAGCAGCTTGGACAGGGTTACTGAAGCTTTCTTT. The encoded protein is CASSLDRVTEAFF.

The chain is built from TRBV5-4 and TRBJ2-5, with D possibly matching TRBD2 (6 bases). V lost 8 bases and J 1 base, leaving 15 bases between the germline ends. In germline, CDR1 is SGHNT, CDR2 YYREEE (reference sequence). The CDR3 loop spans 14 amino acids. The CDR3 loop is CASTGPGSQETQYF. As DNA, the CDR3 is TGTGCCAGTACAGGCCCCGGGAGCCAAGAGACCCAGTACTTC.

CDR3 nucleotides: TGTGCCTGGGCAATACGGGGGAAGCAGTTCTTC. This gives the protein CAWAIRGKQFF. The V call is TRBV30, the J call TRBJ2-1; tentatively, D is TRBD2 (6 bases). Germline V gene sequence: CDR1 GTSNPN, CDR2 SVGIG (reference sequence). V was cut by 5 bases and J by 11 bases, with 13 bases left in between. The CDR3 runs to 11 residues.

The CDR3: CASSPLRGTPLHF. The CDR3 coding sequence is TGTGCCAGCAGCCCCCTACGGGGGACACCCCTCCACTTT. This chain joins TRBV7-3 and TRBJ1-6, with D possibly matching TRBD1 (5 bases). V gave up 5 bases and J gave up 11 bases, with 13 bases separating them. The germline gives CDR1 SGHTA, CDR2 FQGTGA. The length of the CDR3 is 13 residues.

The CDR3 protein is CASSRRAENEKLFF. The CDR3 DNA sequence: TGTGCCAGTAGTAGAAGGGCCGAGAATGAAAAACTGTTTTTT. This sequence joins TRBV19 and TRBJ1-4, with D uncertain. The germline V gene encodes CDR1 LNHDA and CDR2 SQIVND (reference sequence). V was trimmed by 4 bases and J by 5 bases, leaving 11 bases between them. There are 14 residues in the CDR3.

The genes are TRBV2 and TRBJ2-2; D call uncertain. Trimming cost V 4 bases and J 0 bases, with 9 bases left between them. CDR1 is SNHLY and CDR2 is FYNNEI in the germline V gene. The CDR3 consists of 15 residues. CDR3 loop: CASSGPQSNTGELFF. The CDR3 DNA is TGTGCCAGCAGTGGCCCTCAGTCGAACACCGGGGAGCTGTTTTTT.

The chain links TRBV6-1 to TRBJ2-3, with D possibly TRBD1 on 5 matching bases. The germline V gene has CDR1 MNHNS and CDR2 SASEGT. The ends were cut back, 7 bases at V and 5 bases at J, with 10 bases in the middle. CDR3 length: 12 residues. CDR3 amino acids: CASTGQRDTQYF. Here the CDR3 DNA reads TGTGCCAGCACAGGGCAACGAGATACGCAGTATTTT.

To note about this clone: This specimen includes other DNA sequences encoding the same CDR3. The gene calls are TRBV4-3 and TRBJ1-3, with D hard to call. Looked up from germline, CDR1 is LGHNA and CDR2 is YSLEER. V lost 0 bases and J 0 bases, leaving 9 bases between the germline ends. CDR3 size: 16 residues. The CDR3: CASSQEAFLSGNTIYF. The CDR3 DNA reads TGCGCCAGCAGCCAAGAAGCGTTCCTCTCTGGAAACACCATATATTTT.